The rows below give T cell receptor beta chains drawn from one sample of a study of technical replicates of blood from a handful of donors. Repertoires were generated with immunoSEQ multiplex PCR, while TCRdb's copy carries only in-frame clones and drops some. The top ten clones hold 10% to 15% of a sample with about 16,000 clones, roughly 84% of them seen once. Source material: PBMCs. These receptors all stem from a human donor in good health. Each CDR3 is given with its conserved first and last residue. Fields, in order: J gene, V gene, clone size, D gene, CDR3 DNA, CDR3 protein. D genes are given only for firm matches. The size entry is marked missing in some rows and otherwise reads once, few, many or a size class.

>TRBJ2-7|TRBV19|.|.
TGTGCCAGTAGTATAGCGGAGGGGTCCTACGAGCAGTACTTC
CASSIAEGSYEQYF
>TRBJ2-2|TRBV18|.|.
TGTGCCAGCTCACGTTCGCAGGAAGGGGAGCTGTTTTTT
CASSRSQEGELFF
>TRBJ2-1|TRBV5-5|.|.
TGTGCCAGCAGCTTGGGACTAACCTACAATGAGCAGTTCTTC
CASSLGLTYNEQFF
>TRBJ2-7|TRBV5-7|.|TRBD1
TGTGCCAGCAGCTTGGGGTCAGGGACAGCTACCTACGAGCAGTACTTC
CASSLGSGTATYEQYF
>TRBJ1-5|TRBV7-8|few|.
TGTGCCAGCAGCGAGGGGGTGAGCAATCAGCCCCAGCATTTT
CASSEGVSNQPQHF
>TRBJ2-5|TRBV14|.|TRBD2
TGTGCCAGCAGCCAAGTAGCGGGTGTCCAAGAGACCCAGTACTTC
CASSQVAGVQETQYF
>TRBJ2-1|TRBV6-5|.|.
TGTGCCAGCAGTTTCAGGGGCACCTACAATGAGCAGTTCTTC
CASSFRGTYNEQFF
>TRBJ2-7|TRBV27|.|.
TGTGCCAGCAGTTTATGGGCAGGGGGGAACTACGAGCAGTACTTC
CASSLWAGGNYEQYF
>TRBJ1-2|TRBV7-9|.|TRBD1
TGTGCCAGCAGCTCGGGGACAGGGGGCCCTGGCTACACCTTC
CASSSGTGGPGYTF
>TRBJ1-2|TRBV5-1|.|.
TGCGCCAGCAGCCCCCTTGAGGTCGTCTATGGCTACACCTTC
CASSPLEVVYGYTF
>TRBJ2-7|TRBV7-2|.|TRBD2
TGTGCCAGCAGCTTAGGTGGGACTACCTACGAGCAGTACTTC
CASSLGGTTYEQYF
>TRBJ2-1|TRBV7-2|.|TRBD2
TGTGCCAGCAGTCGACTAGCGGGAGGTTACAATGAGCAGTTCTTC
CASSRLAGGYNEQFF
>TRBJ2-1|TRBV2|once|TRBD1
TGTGCCAGCAGCCAACCGGGACAGGGGGCAGGCGACAATGAGCAGTTCTTC
CASSQPGQGAGDNEQFF
>TRBJ1-5|TRBV19|.|.
TGTGCCAGTAGTATAGGGCAGGCGTATAGCAATCAGCCCCAGCATTTT
CASSIGQAYSNQPQHF
>TRBJ1-1|TRBV6-5|.|TRBD1
TGTGCCAGCAGTTCCCGGACAGGGGGGATTGAAGCTTTCTTT
CASSSRTGGIEAFF
>TRBJ1-2|TRBV18|few|TRBD1
TGTGCCAGCTCCCAAGTTGCAGGGGGCGAAGGCTACACCTTC
CASSQVAGGEGYTF
>TRBJ2-1|TRBV2|.|TRBD2
TGTGCCAGCATCCTTAGCGGGACGTACAATGAGCAGTTCTTC
CASILSGTYNEQFF
>TRBJ2-7|TRBV28|.|TRBD2
TGTGCCAGCAGTTTTTTCGGGAGGGTGAGCTCCTACGAGCAGTACTTC
CASSFFGRVSSYEQYF
>TRBJ2-5|TRBV20-1|.|.
TGCAGTGCTACCGGTTGGGAGACCCAGTACTTC
CSATGWETQYF
>TRBJ2-1|TRBV7-8|.|TRBD2
TGTGCCAGCAGCTTAGCGCGTTCTAGCGGGAGTGGTGAGCAGTTCTTC
CASSLARSSGSGEQFF
>TRBJ1-2|TRBV6-5|.|TRBD1
TGTGCCAGCAGCCCACGGGCAGGGGGGAACTATGGCTACACCTTC
CASSPRAGGNYGYTF
>TRBJ2-3|TRBV19|.|.
TGTGCCAGTAGTATAAGAGGAGCCGCAGATACGCAGTATTTT
CASSIRGAADTQYF
>TRBJ2-3|TRBV6-5|.|TRBD1
TGTGCCAGCAGGACAGGGGCCACAGATACGCAGTATTTT
CASRTGATDTQYF
>TRBJ2-5|TRBV30|.|TRBD2
TGTGCCTGGGAAGCGGGAAGAGAGACCCAGTACTTC
CAWEAGRETQYF
>TRBJ1-5|TRBV10-2|.|.
TGCGCCAGCAGTGAGGGGAGGAGGCAGCCCCAGCATTTT
CASSEGRRQPQHF
>TRBJ1-3|TRBV6-1|.|.
TGTGCCAGCAGTGAAATCGGCCGGGGTAGAAACACCATATATTTT
CASSEIGRGRNTIYF
>TRBJ2-1|TRBV2|once|.
TGTGCCAGCAGACCTGACTACATTGAGCAGTTCTTC
CASRPDYIEQFF
>TRBJ2-2|TRBV6-1|.|TRBD2
TGTGCCAGCAGTGAGGGGACTAGTTTCCCCGGGGAGCTGTTTTTT
CASSEGTSFPGELFF
>TRBJ2-2|TRBV7-9|.|.
TGTGCCAGCAGCATGCGGCTAGTGGGCACCGGGGAGCTGTTTTTT
CASSMRLVGTGELFF
>TRBJ2-1|TRBV5-1|.|.
TGCGCCAGCAGCCTAAACCCTAGCGTCTCCTACAATGAGCAGTTCTTC
CASSLNPSVSYNEQFF
>TRBJ2-3|TRBV5-8|.|TRBD2
TGTGCCAGCAGCTCCGGGACTAGCGACACAGATACGCAGTATTTT
CASSSGTSDTDTQYF
>TRBJ2-1|TRBV5-1|.|.
TGCGCCAGCAGCCTTAGCTCCTACAATGAGCAGTTCTTC
CASSLSSYNEQFF
>TRBJ2-5|TRBV11-1|.|TRBD2
TGTGCCAGCAGCGGAGGCGGCGGGGGGAGGCATGAGACCCAGTACTTC
CASSGGGGGRHETQYF
>TRBJ1-3|TRBV7-9|few|TRBD1
TGTGCCAGCAGCCACGGACAGGGCTTCTCTGGAAACACCATATATTTT
CASSHGQGFSGNTIYF
>TRBJ2-5|TRBV11-3|once|TRBD2
TGTGCCAGCAGCAAAGGACTAGTCCCTCAAGAGACCCAGTACTTC
CASSKGLVPQETQYF
>TRBJ2-4|TRBV5-1|.|TRBD2
TGCGCCAGCAGCACCGCGGGGGAGCAAAACATTCAGTACTTC
CASSTAGEQNIQYF
>TRBJ2-7|TRBV6-1|.|TRBD2
TGTGCCAGCACCGGGGGGTGGTTCTTCTACGAGCAGTACTTC
CASTGGWFFYEQYF
>TRBJ2-5|TRBV5-4|.|TRBD2
TGTGCCAGCAGCTTGGGGGGAAGCGGGAGAGCTAAAGAGACCCAGTACTTC
CASSLGGSGRAKETQYF
>TRBJ2-7|TRBV2|.|TRBD1
TGTGCCAGCAGTACGGGACAGGGGTCCTCCGAGCAGTACTTC
CASSTGQGSSEQYF